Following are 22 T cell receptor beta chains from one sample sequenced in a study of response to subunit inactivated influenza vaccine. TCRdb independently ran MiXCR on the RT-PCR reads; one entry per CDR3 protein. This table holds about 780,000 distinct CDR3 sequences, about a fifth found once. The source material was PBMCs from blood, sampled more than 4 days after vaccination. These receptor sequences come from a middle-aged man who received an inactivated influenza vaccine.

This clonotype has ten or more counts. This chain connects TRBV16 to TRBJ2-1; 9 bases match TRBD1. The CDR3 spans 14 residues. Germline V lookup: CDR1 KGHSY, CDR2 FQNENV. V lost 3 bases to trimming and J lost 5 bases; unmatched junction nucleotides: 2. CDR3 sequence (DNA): TGTGCCAGCAGCCAGGGGACAGGGAACAATGAGCAGTTCTTC. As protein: CASSQGTGNNEQFF.

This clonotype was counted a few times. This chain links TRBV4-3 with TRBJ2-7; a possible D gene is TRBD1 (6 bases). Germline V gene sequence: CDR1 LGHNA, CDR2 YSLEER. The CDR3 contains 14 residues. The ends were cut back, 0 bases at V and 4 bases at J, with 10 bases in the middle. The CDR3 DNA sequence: TGCGCCAGCAGCCAAGAAGGGGGAATGTACGAGCAGTACTTC. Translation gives CASSQEGGMYEQYF.

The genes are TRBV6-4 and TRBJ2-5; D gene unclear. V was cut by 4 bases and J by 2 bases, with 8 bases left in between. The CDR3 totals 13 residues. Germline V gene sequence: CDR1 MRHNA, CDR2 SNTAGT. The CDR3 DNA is TGTGCCAGCAGTGTGCAGGCTCAAGAGACCCAGTACTTC. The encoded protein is CASSVQAQETQYF.

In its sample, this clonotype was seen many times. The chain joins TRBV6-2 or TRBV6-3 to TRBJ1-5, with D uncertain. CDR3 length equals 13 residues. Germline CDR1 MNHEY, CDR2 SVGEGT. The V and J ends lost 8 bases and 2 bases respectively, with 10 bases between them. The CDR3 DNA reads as TGTGCCAGCTGGACGGCAGGCAATCAGCCCCAGCATTTT. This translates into CASWTAGNQPQHF.

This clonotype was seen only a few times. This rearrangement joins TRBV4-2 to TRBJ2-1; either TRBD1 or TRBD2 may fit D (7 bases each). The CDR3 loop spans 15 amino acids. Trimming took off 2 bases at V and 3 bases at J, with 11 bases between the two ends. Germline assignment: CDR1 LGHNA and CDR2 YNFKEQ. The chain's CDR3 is CASSQQGGDYNEQFF. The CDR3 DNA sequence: TGTGCCAGCAGCCAACAGGGGGGGGACTACAATGAGCAGTTCTTC.

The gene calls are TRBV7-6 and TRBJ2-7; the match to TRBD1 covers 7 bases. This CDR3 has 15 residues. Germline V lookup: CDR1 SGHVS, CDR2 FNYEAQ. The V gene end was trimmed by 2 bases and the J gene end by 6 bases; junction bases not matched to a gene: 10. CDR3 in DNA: TGTGCCAGCAGCTTACAGGGACAGCCACGCAGCGAGCAGTACTTC. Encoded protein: CASSLQGQPRSEQYF. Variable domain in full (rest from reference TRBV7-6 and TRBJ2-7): GAGVSQSPRYKVTKRGQDVALRCDPISGHVSLYWYRQALGQGPEFLTYFNYEAQQDKSGLPNDRFSAERPEGSISTLTIQRTEQRDSAMYRCASSLQGQPRSEQYFGPGTRLTVT.

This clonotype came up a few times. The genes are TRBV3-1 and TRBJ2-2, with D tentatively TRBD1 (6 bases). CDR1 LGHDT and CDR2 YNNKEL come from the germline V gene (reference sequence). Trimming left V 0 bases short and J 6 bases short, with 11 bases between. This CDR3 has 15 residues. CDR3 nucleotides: TGTGCCAGCAGCCAAGATGCAGGGGTGGCCGGGGAGCTGTTTTTT. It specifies CASSQDAGVAGELFF.

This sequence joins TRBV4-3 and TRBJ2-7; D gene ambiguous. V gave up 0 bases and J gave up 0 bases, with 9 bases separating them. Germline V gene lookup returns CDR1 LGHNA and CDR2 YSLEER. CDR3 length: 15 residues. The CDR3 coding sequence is TGCGCCAGCAGCCAAGATGCCAGCGACTCCTACGAGCAGTACTTC. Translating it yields CASSQDASDSYEQYF.

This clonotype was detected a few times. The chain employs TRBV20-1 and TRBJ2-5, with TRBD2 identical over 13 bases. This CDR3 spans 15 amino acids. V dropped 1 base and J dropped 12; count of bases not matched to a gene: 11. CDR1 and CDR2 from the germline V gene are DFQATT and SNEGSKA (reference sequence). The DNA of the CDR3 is TGCAGTGCTAGAGTATCTGGGACTAGCGGGGCCCCGGAGTACTTC. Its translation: CSARVSGTSGAPEYF.

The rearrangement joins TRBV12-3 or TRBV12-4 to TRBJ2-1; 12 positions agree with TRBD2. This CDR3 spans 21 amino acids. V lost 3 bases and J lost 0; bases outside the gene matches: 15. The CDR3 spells CASSFTWTSGARSGSYNEQFF. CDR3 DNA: TGTGCCAGCAGTTTCACTTGGACTAGCGGGGCCCGTTCGGGCTCCTACAATGAGCAGTTCTTC.

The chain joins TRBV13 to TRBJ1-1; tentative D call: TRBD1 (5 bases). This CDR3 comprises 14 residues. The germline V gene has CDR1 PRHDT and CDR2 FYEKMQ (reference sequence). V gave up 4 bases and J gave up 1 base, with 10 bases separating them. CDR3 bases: TGTGCCAGCAGCTCTAGGGACCGGAACACTGAAGCTTTCTTT. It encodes CASSSRDRNTEAFF.

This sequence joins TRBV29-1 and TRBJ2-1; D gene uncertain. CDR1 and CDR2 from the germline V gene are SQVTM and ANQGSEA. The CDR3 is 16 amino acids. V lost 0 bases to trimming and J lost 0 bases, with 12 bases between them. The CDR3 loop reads CSVEDRYVSSYNEQFF. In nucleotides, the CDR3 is TGCAGCGTTGAAGATCGGTATGTCAGCTCCTACAATGAGCAGTTCTTC.

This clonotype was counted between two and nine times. The CDR3 DNA sequence: TGCGCCAGCAGCTTGGCTGTCGGCAACTACAATGAGCAGTTCTTC. Protein sequence: CASSLAVGNYNEQFF. The gene calls are TRBV5-1 and TRBJ2-1; D is ambiguous. With 0 bases removed from V and 3 bases from J, the gap between germline ends came to 10 bases. Per germline, CDR1 SGHRS and CDR2 YFSETQ. The CDR3 extends over 15 amino acids.

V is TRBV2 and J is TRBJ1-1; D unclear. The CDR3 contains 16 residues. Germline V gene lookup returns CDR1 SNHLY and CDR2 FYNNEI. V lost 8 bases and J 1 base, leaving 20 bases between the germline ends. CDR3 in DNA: TGTGCCAGCTCCGGACCCTCAGCTAATGGGAACACTGAAGCTTTCTTT. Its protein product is CASSGPSANGNTEAFF. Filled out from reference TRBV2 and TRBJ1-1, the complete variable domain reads EPEVTQTPSHQVTQMGQEVILRCVPISNHLYFYWYRQILGQKVEFLVSFYNNEISEKSEIFDDQFSVERPDGSNFTLKIRSTKLEDSAMYFCASSGPSANGNTEAFFGQGTRLTVV.

CDR3: CASSPGRKGTYEQYF. CDR3 DNA: TGTGCCAGCTCACCTGGCAGGAAGGGGACCTACGAGCAGTACTTC. This sequence joins TRBV18 and TRBJ2-7; weak D call: TRBD1 (5 bases). Germline-derived CDR1 and CDR2 are KGHSH and LQKENI. The V end lost 3 bases, the J end lost 2 bases, and 14 bases lay between the germline ends. This CDR3 is 15 amino acids long.

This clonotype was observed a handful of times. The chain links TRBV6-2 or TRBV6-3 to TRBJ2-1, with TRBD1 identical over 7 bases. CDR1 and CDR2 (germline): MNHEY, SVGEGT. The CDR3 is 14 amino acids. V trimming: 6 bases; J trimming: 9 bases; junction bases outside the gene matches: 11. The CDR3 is CASSDTGVVGEQFF. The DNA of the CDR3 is TGTGCCAGCAGCGATACAGGGGTTGTTGGTGAGCAGTTCTTC.

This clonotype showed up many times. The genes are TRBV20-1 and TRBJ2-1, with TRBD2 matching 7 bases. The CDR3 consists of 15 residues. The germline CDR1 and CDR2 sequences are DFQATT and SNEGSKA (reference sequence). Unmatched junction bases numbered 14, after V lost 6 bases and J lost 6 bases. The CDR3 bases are TGCAGTGCGCAAGCAAGGCGGGAGCTCCTCAATGAGCAGTTCTTC. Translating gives CSAQARRELLNEQFF.

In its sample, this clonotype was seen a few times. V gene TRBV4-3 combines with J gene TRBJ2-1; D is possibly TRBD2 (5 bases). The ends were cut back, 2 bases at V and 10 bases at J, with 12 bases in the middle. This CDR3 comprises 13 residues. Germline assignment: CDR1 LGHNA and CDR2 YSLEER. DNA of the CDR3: TGCGCCAGCAGCCAATTCGCGGGCAGCGAGCAGTTCTTC. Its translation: CASSQFAGSEQFF.

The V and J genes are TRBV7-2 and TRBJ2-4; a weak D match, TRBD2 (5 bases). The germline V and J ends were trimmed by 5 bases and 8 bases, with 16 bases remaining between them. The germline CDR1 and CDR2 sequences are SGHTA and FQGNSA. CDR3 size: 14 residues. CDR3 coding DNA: TGTGCCAGCAGCACTAGTAGACGAGATGACATTCAGTACTTC. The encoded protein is CASSTSRRDDIQYF.

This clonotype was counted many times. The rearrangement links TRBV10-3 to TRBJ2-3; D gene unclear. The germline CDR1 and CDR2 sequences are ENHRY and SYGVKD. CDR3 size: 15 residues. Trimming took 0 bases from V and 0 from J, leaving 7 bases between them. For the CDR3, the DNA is TGTGCCATCAGTGAGTCGAAGTCTAGCACAGATACGCAGTATTTT. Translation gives CAISESKSSTDTQYF.

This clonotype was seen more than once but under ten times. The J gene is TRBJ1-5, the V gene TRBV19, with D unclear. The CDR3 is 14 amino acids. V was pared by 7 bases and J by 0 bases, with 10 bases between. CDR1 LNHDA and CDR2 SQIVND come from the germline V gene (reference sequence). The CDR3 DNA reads TGTGCCAGTAAACAGACCTCTAGCAATCAGCCCCAGCATTTT. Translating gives CASKQTSSNQPQHF.

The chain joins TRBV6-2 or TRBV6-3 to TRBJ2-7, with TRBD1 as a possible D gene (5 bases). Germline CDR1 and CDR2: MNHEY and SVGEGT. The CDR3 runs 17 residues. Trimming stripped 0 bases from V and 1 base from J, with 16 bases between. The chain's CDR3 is CASSYSDTPTQSYEQYF. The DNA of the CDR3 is TGTGCCAGCAGTTACTCGGACACCCCAACCCAGTCCTACGAGCAGTACTTC.